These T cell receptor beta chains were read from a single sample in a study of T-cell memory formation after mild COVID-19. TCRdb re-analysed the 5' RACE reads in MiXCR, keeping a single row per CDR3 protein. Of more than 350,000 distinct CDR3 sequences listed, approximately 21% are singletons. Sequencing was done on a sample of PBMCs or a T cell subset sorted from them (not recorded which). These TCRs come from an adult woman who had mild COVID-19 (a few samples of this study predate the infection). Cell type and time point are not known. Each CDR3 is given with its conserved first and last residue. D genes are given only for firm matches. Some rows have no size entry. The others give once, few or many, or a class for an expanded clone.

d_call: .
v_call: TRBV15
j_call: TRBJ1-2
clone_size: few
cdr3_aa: CATSRGDRAYGYTF
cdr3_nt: TGTGCCACCAGCAGAGGCGACAGAGCCTATGGCTACACCTTC

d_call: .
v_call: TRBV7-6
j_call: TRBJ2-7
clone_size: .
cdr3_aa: CASTLGRGPQYEQYF
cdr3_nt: TGTGCCAGCACTTTAGGGAGAGGCCCTCAATACGAGCAGTACTTC

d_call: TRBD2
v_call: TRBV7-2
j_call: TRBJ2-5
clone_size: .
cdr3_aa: CASSPRLAEIRDF
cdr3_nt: TGTGCCAGCAGCCCCCGACTAGCGGAAATAAGAGACTTC

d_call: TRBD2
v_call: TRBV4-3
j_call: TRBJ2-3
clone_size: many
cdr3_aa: CASSQDTASGTDTQYF
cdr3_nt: TGCGCCAGCAGCCAAGATACGGCTAGCGGTACAGATACGCAGTATTTT

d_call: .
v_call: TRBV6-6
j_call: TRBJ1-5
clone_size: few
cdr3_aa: CASRGHINQPQHF
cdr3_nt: TGTGCCAGCAGGGGACATATCAATCAGCCCCAGCATTTT

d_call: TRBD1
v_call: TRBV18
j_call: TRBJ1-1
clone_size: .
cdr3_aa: CASSEYPGGEYTEAFF
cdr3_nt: TGTGCCAGCTCAGAATACCCAGGGGGAGAGTACACTGAAGCTTTCTTT

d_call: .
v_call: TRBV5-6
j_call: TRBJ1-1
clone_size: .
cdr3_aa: CASSFYGGTEAFF
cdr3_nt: TGTGCCAGCAGCTTTTACGGAGGGACTGAAGCTTTCTTT

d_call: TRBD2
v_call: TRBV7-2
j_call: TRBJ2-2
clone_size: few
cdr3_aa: CASRIGLAPTGELFF
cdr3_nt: TGTGCCAGCAGAATCGGACTAGCCCCGACCGGGGAGCTGTTTTTT

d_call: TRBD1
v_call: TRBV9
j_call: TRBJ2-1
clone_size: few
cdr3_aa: CASSGRTGTPYNEQFF
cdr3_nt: TGTGCCAGCAGCGGTCGGACAGGGACGCCCTACAATGAGCAGTTCTTC

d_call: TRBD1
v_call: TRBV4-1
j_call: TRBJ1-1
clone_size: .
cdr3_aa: CASSQQTGMNTEAFF
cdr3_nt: TGCGCCAGCAGCCAACAGACAGGGATGAACACTGAAGCTTTCTTT

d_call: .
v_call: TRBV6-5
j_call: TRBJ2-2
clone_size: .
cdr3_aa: CASSYVVEAGPGELFF
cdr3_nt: TGTGCCAGCAGTTATGTGGTCGAGGCAGGGCCCGGGGAGCTGTTTTTT

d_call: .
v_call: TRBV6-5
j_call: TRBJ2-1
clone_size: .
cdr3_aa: CASSYSTGRDHNEQFF
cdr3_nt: TGTGCCAGCAGTTACTCGACCGGACGGGATCACAATGAGCAGTTCTTC

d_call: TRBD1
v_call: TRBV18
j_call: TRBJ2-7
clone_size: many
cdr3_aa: CASSPTSGTGLYEQYF
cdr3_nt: TGTGCCAGCTCACCAACCTCCGGGACAGGGCTATACGAGCAGTACTTC

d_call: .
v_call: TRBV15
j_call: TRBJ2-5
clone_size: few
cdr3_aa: CATSGFTETQYF
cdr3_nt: TGTGCCACCAGTGGTTTTACGGAGACCCAGTACTTC

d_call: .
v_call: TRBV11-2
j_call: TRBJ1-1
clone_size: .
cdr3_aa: CASSVSEGVKGTMNTEAFF
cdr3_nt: TGTGCCAGCAGCGTTAGCGAGGGAGTAAAGGGAACAATGAACACTGAAGCTTTCTTT

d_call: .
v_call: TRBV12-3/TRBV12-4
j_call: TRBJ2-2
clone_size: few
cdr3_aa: CASSPRLAGELFF
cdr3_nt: TGTGCCAGCAGTCCACGACTAGCCGGGGAGCTGTTTTTT

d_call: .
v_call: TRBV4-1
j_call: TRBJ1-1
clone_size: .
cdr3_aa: CASSPYRATEAFF
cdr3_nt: TGCGCCAGCAGCCCTTACAGGGCCACTGAAGCTTTCTTT

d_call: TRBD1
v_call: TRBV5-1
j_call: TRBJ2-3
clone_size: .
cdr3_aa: CASSSGDRGALITDTQYF
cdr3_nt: TGCGCCAGCAGCTCCGGGGACAGGGGGGCCCTAATCACAGATACGCAGTATTTT

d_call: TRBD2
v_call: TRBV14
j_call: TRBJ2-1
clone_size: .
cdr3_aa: CASSPRLAGNNEQFF
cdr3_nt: TGTGCCAGCAGCCCCAGACTAGCGGGAAACAATGAGCAGTTCTTC

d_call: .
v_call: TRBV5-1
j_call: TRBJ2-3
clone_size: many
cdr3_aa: CASSLDGRTDTQYF
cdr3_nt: TGCGCCAGCAGCTTGGATGGCCGAACAGATACGCAGTATTTT

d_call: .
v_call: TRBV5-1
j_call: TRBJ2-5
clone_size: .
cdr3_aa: CASSLAPTCRGETQYF
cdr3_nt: TGCGCCAGCAGCTTGGCCCCGACATGTCGGGGAGAGACCCAGTACTTC

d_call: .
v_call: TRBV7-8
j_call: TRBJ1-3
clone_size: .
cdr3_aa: CASMSSGNTIYF
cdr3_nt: TGTGCCAGCATGAGCTCTGGAAACACCATATATTTT

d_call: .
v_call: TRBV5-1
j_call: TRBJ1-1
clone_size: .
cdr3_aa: CASSLWGQDTEAFF
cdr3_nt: TGCGCCAGCAGCTTGTGGGGGCAGGACACTGAAGCTTTCTTT

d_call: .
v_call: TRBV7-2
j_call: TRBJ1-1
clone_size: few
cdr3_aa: CASSSLTQGRRNTEAFF
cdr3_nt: TGTGCCAGCAGCTCACTCACCCAGGGACGGAGAAACACTGAAGCTTTCTTT

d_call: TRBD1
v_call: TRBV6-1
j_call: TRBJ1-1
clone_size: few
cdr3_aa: CASSEGEGQYTEAFF
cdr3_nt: TGTGCCAGCAGTGAAGGGGAGGGACAGTACACTGAAGCTTTCTTT

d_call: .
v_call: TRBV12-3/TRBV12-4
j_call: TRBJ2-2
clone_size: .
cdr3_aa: CASTEGGDTGELFF
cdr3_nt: TGTGCCAGCACGGAGGGGGGGGACACCGGGGAGCTGTTTTTT

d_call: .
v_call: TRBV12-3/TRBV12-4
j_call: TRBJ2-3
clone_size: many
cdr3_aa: CASSPSGSTFTDTQYF
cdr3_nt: TGTGCCAGCAGCCCATCAGGGTCAACCTTCACAGATACGCAGTATTTT

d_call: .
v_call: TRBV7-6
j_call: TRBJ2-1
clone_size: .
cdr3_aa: CASSSLGVTENNEQFF
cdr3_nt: TGTGCCAGCAGCTCCCTGGGGGTGACAGAGAACAATGAGCAGTTCTTC

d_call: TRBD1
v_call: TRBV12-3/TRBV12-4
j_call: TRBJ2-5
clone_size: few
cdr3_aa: CASHSGGVETQYF
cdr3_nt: TGTGCCAGTCACTCAGGGGGCGTAGAGACCCAGTACTTC

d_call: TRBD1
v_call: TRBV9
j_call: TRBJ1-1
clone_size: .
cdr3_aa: CASRTLTGEGTEAFF
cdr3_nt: TGTGCCAGCAGGACACTTACAGGGGAAGGAACTGAAGCTTTCTTT

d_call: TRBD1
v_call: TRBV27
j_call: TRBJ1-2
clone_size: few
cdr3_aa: CASSLRPGTGVGYTF
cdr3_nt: TGTGCCAGCAGTTTACGCCCCGGGACAGGGGTTGGCTACACCTTC

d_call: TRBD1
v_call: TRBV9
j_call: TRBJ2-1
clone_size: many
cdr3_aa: CASSMRQGANEQFF
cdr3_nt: TGTGCCAGCAGCATGAGACAGGGGGCGAATGAGCAGTTCTTC

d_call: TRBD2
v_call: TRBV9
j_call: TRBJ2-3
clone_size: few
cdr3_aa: CASSVVGGGTDTQYF
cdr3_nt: TGTGCCAGCAGCGTAGTTGGGGGGGGCACAGATACGCAGTATTTT

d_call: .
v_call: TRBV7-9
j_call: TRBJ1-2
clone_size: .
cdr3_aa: CASSFGGFGYTF
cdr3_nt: TGTGCCAGCAGCTTTGGGGGATTCGGCTACACCTTC

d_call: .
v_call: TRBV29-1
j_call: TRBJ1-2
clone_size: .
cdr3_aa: CSAPDVGFNYGYTF
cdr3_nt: TGCAGCGCCCCGGATGTGGGGTTTAACTATGGCTACACCTTC

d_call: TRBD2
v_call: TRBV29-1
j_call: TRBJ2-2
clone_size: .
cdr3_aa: CSAQASGTPNGELFF
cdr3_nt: TGCAGCGCTCAGGCTAGCGGGACTCCTAACGGGGAGCTGTTTTTT